The entry that follows covers one T cell receptor beta chain sequence. Original processing methods: Scientists estimated how many nucleated cells there were by amplifying reference gene primers. This table comes from immunoSEQ multiplex PCR, and its TCRdb copy is limited to in-frame clones, with some not included. The V and J calls and clone size come from that table; D and trimming were worked out from the DNA. This table holds some 190,000 clones, less than 85% found once. The sample originates from a study of blood T cell repertoires in COVID-19. Study-wide context: Collection of acute and convalescent COVID-19 samples took place in the United States, Italy and Spain. Sample material is recorded as cDNA or gDNA derived from T cells, B-cell-depleted T cells, or PBMCs.

The CDR3 contains 14 residues. The germline gives CDR1 SGHRS, CDR2 YFSETQ. Trimming stripped 0 bases from V and 6 bases from J, with 13 bases between. Seattle patients were enrolled during active infection and followed longitudinally. The specimen was peripheral blood. This rearrangement joins TRBV5-1 to TRBJ2-7; TRBD2 is a possible D gene (6 bases). This receptor was identified in an elderly woman with COVID-19, enrolled during active disease. This chain's CDR3 is CASSLGRERVEQYF. CDR3 sequence (DNA): TGCGCCAGCAGCTTGGGGAGGGAACGGGTCGAGCAGTACTTC.